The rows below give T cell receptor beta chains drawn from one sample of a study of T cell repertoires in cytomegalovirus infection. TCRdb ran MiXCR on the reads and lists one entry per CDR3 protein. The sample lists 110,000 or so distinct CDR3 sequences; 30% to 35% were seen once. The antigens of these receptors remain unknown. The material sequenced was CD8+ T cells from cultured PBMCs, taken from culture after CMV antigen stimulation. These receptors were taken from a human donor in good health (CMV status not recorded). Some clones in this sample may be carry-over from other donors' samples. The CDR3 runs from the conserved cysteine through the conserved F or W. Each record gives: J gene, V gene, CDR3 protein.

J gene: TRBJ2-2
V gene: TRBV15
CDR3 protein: CATSINRQTTGELFF

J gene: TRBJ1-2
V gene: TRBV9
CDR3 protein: CASSAQIKSSDKDYGYTF

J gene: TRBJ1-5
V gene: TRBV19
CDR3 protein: CASSIWLAGDQPQHF

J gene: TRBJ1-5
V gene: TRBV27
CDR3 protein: CASSLMGNQPQHF

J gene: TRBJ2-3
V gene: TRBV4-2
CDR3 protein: CASSQDPHTDTQYF

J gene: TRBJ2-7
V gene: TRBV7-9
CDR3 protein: CASSPPRPYEQYF

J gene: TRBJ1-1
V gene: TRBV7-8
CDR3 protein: CASSPGGGLNTEAFF

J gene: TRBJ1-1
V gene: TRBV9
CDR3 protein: CASSSHPGVGTEAFF

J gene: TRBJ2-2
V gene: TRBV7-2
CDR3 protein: CASSLGGTESAFMAGELFF

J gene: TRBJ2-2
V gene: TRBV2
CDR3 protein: CASSDSGRDTGELFF

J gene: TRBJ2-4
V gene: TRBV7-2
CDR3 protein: CASSKLGTSGGMVNIQYF

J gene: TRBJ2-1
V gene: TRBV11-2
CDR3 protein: CASSSQHIRPYNEQFF

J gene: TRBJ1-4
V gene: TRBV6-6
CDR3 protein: CASSYRGPTNEKLFF

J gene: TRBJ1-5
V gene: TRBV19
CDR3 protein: CASDGYSNQPQHF

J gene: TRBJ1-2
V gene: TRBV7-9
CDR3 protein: CASSLYVAVGYTF

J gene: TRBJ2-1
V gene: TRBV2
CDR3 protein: CATTGNEQFF

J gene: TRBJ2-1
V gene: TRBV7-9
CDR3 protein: CASSSEFTPNEQFF

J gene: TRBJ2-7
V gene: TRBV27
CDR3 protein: CASSLTTGQGYEQYF

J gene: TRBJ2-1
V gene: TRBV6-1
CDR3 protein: CASRPGTSGDTYNEQFF

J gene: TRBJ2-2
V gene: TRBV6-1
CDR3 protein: CATSTSGTGELFF

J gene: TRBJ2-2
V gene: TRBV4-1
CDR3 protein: CASSRSDGGSTWSTGELFF

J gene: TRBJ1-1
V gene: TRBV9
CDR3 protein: CASSETGGEYTEAFF

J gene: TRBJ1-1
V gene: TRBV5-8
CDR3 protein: CASSPVRENTEAFF

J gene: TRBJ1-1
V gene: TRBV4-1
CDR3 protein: CASKLVQTVNTEAFF